The rows below give T cell receptor beta chains drawn from one sample of a study of cytomegalovirus exposure and HLA in healthy donors. Data came from immunoSEQ multiplex PCR; TCRdb stores just in-frame clones and leaves some out. Its table lists 60,000 to 70,000 clones. Source material: PBMCs. Every receptor here comes from a boy aged 5-17 years in good health and CMV-seronegative. CDR3s include the opening cysteine and the closing phenylalanine or tryptophan. Clone size is given for some rows only: seen once, a few or many times, or a class if the clone is expanded.

j_call: TRBJ2-1; v_call: TRBV4-2; clone_size: NA; cdr3_aa: CASSQVSGMGSYNEQFF
j_call: TRBJ1-5; v_call: TRBV19; clone_size: NA; cdr3_aa: CASSLPRGRQINQPQHF
j_call: TRBJ1-2; v_call: TRBV14; clone_size: NA; cdr3_aa: CASSQTPGTGAYGYTF
j_call: TRBJ1-3; v_call: TRBV5-3; clone_size: NA; cdr3_aa: CARSRTGKGGNTIYF
j_call: TRBJ2-7; v_call: TRBV30; clone_size: NA; cdr3_aa: CAWSVRGNAYYEQYF
j_call: TRBJ2-2; v_call: TRBV5-4; clone_size: NA; cdr3_aa: CASSLRGLEVTGELFF
j_call: TRBJ2-7; v_call: TRBV7-6; clone_size: NA; cdr3_aa: CASSLGDRVEQYF
j_call: TRBJ2-3; v_call: TRBV29-1; clone_size: NA; cdr3_aa: CSVARLDRDTDTQYF
j_call: TRBJ1-6; v_call: TRBV7-2; clone_size: NA; cdr3_aa: CASSLDETGTRNSPLHF
j_call: TRBJ2-2; v_call: TRBV30; clone_size: NA; cdr3_aa: CACSAPIGLFF
j_call: TRBJ2-7; v_call: TRBV27; clone_size: NA; cdr3_aa: CASSLSTSGSYEQYF
j_call: TRBJ1-2; v_call: TRBV19; clone_size: NA; cdr3_aa: CASSIPAAGADGYTF
j_call: TRBJ1-1; v_call: TRBV15; clone_size: NA; cdr3_aa: CATLQGPGTEAFF
j_call: TRBJ2-7; v_call: TRBV4-2; clone_size: medium-sized; cdr3_aa: CASSQEVRSAYEQYF
j_call: TRBJ1-2; v_call: TRBV9; clone_size: NA; cdr3_aa: CASSATSGQGVNYGYTF
j_call: TRBJ2-1; v_call: TRBV7-6; clone_size: NA; cdr3_aa: CASSLDVPSGSREQFF
j_call: TRBJ1-1; v_call: TRBV6-1; clone_size: NA; cdr3_aa: CASGEEQENTEAFF